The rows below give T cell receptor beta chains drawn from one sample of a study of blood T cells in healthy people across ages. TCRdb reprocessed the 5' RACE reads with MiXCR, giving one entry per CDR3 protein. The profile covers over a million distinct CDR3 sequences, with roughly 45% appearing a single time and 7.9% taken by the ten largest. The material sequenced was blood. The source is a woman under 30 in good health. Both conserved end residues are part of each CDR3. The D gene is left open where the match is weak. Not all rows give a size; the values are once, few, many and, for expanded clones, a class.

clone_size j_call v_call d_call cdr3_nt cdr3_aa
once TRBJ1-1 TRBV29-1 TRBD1 TGCAGCGTTGAGGGACAGGGGCTCACTGAAGCTTTCTTT CSVEGQGLTEAFF
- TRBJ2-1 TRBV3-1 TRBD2 TGTGCCAGCAGCCAAGATTTGTTGAGCGGGAGGGCCTACAATGAGCAGTTCTTC CASSQDLLSGRAYNEQFF
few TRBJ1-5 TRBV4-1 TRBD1 TGCGCCAGCAGCCATACAGGGGGGAATCAGCCCCAGCATTTT CASSHTGGNQPQHF
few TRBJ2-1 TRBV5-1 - TGCGCCAGTAAAATTACCGGGGCGACCTACAATGAGCAGTTCTTC CASKITGATYNEQFF
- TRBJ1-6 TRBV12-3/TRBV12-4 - TGTGCCAGAAGTTTCAGACCCCGGGATTCACCCCTCCACTTT CARSFRPRDSPLHF
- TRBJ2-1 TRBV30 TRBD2 TGTGCCTGGAGTCGATGGACTAGCGGGACAATATCCTCCTACAATGAGCAGTTCTTC CAWSRWTSGTISSYNEQFF
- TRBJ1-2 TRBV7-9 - TGTGCCAGCAGCTTAGCGGGACCGGACTACATCGATGGCTACACCTTC CASSLAGPDYIDGYTF
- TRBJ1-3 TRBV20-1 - TGCAGTGCTCCGACAGAGGGAAACACCATATATTTT CSAPTEGNTIYF
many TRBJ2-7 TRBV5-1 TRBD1 TGCGCCAGCAGCGAGTTTCCCGGGACAGGGTACGAGCAGTACTTC CASSEFPGTGYEQYF
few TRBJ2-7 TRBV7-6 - TGTGCCAGCAGCGTAGCGCGACTTTACGAGCAGTACTTC CASSVARLYEQYF